This T cell receptor beta chain was found in a study of beta chain features in type 1 diabetes. CDR1 SGHTA and CDR2 FQGNSA come from the germline V gene. Between the trimmed V and J ends, which lost 4 bases and 3 bases, there was a span of 17 bases. The CDR3 has 16 amino acids. Concerning this clone itself: Its antigen is not identified.

Since all of the isolated RNA was reverse transcribed, expressed TCRB transcripts were what got sequenced. The table came from immunoSEQ multiplex PCR; TCRdb's copy has only in-frame clones and leaves some out. The sample includes approximately 280,000 clones, roughly 15% seen only once; the top ten take less than 0.02%. Overall study findings and caveats: All four CD4+ subsets from Type 1 diabetes patients carried moderately but significantly shorter TCRB CDR3s.

This receptor was identified in a man younger than 30 with type 1 diabetes. Source material: naive CD4+ T cells from blood. The chain uses TRBV7-2 and TRBJ2-3; D perhaps matches TRBD1 (7 bases). The CDR3 sequence is CASSSRQGGSTDTQYF. CDR3 nucleotides: TGTGCCAGCAGCTCACGACAGGGAGGTTCGACAGATACGCAGTATTTT.